This note documents a single TCR beta chain sequence. No antigen is known for it. The record originates from a study of cytomegalovirus exposure and HLA in healthy donors. Study-wide findings and caveats: Judged likely to be a sequencing artifact was a cluster of highly shared sequence variants.

Amplification used 60 Vbeta primers and 13 Jbeta primers. Using immunoSEQ multiplex PCR, the repertoire was profiled, and TCRdb retains in-frame clones only, with some absent. This table has approximately 150,000 clones, 65% to 70% appearing once. The germline CDR1 and CDR2 sequences are KGHSH and LQKENI. The CDR3 runs 13 residues. The sample comprised PBMCs. The J gene is TRBJ2-5, the V gene TRBV18; tentative D call: TRBD1 (6 bases). Gene TRBJ2-7 matches the end of the DNA better, so the J call may be wrong. The clonotype was recovered from a woman aged 18-35 years in good health and CMV-seropositive. The CDR3 DNA follows: TGTGCCAGCTCGGGCCTCCCAGGGGACGAGCAGTACTTC. It specifies CASSGLPGDEQYF.